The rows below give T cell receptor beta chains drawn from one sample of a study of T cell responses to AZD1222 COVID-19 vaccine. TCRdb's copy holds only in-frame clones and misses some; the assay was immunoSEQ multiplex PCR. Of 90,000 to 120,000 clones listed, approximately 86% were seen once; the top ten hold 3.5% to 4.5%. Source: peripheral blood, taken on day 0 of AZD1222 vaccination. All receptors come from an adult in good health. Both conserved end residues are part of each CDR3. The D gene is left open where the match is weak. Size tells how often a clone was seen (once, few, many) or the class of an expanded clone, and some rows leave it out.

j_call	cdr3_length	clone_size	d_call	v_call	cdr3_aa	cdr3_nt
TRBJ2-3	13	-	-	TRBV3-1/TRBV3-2	CASSQGATDTQYF	TGTGCCAGCAGCCAAGGGGCGACAGATACGCAGTATTTT
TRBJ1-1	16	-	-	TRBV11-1	CASSLGRQATNTEAFF	TGTGCCAGCAGCTTAGGAAGGCAGGCGACGAACACTGAAGCTTTCTTT
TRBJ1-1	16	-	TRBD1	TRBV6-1	CASSAFVTGDNTEAFF	TGTGCCAGCAGTGCTTTCGTAACAGGGGATAACACTGAAGCTTTCTTT
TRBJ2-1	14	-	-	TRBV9	CASSPPKISTEQFF	TGTGCCAGCAGCCCACCGAAGATCTCCACTGAGCAGTTCTTC
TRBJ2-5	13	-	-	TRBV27	CASSLSAQETQYF	TGTGCCAGCAGTTTATCGGCCCAAGAGACCCAGTACTTC
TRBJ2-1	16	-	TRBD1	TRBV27	CASSSLPGQGYNEQFF	TGTGCCAGCAGTTCACTTCCCGGACAGGGGTACAATGAGCAGTTCTTC
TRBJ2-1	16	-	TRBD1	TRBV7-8	CASSSPWTGGSRFQFF	TGTGCCAGCAGCTCTCCGTGGACAGGGGGCAGTCGATTCCAGTTCTTC
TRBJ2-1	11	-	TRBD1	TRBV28	CTDRDSDEQFF	TGCACTGACCGGGACAGTGATGAGCAGTTCTTC
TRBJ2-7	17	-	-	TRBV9	CASSPNSYGGSDNEQYF	TGTGCCAGCAGCCCCAATTCTTACGGGGGTAGCGATAACGAGCAGTACTTC
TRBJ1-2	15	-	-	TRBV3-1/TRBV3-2	CASSQATGPSVSYTF	TGTGCCAGCAGCCAAGCAACCGGGCCCTCGGTTAGCTACACCTTC
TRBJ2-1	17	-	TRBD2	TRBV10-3	CAISEFLAGASYNEQFF	TGTGCCATCAGTGAGTTCCTAGCGGGGGCATCCTACAATGAGCAGTTCTTC
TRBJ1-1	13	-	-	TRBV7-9	CASSFPLNTEAFF	TGTGCCAGCAGCTTTCCCTTGAACACTGAAGCTTTCTTT
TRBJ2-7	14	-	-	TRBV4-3	CASSQESDTYEQYF	TGCGCCAGCAGCCAAGAGTCGGACACCTACGAGCAGTACTTC
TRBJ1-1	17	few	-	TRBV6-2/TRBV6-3	CASSRLSEGLKNTEAFF	TGTGCCAGCAGCCGTCTCTCCGAGGGACTTAAGAACACTGAAGCTTTCTTT
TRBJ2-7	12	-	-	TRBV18	CASSPGSYEQYF	TGTGCCAGCTCCCCAGGGTCCTACGAGCAGTACTTC
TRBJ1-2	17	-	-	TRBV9	CASSVDPRQGDPYGYTF	TGTGCCAGCAGCGTAGACCCGCGCCAGGGCGACCCCTATGGCTACACCTTC
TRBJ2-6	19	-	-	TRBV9	CASSPTTPGRAAGANVLTF	TGTGCCAGCAGCCCGACAACCCCGGGACGGGCCGCTGGGGCCAACGTCCTGACTTTC
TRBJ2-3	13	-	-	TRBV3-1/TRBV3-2	CASSRDSTDTQYF	TGTGCCAGCAGCCGGGACTCCACAGATACGCAGTATTTT
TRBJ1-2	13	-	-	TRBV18	CASSPTPDYGYTF	TGTGCCAGCTCACCTACCCCGGACTATGGCTACACCTTC
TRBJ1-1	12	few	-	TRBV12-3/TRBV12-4	CASSLYAAEAFF	TGTGCCAGCAGTTTATATGCAGCGGAAGCTTTCTTT
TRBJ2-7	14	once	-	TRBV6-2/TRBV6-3	CASSYSSPGAEQYF	TGTGCCAGCAGTTACTCGTCACCAGGGGCCGAGCAGTACTTC
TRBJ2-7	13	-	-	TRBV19	CASSGGPTYEQYF	TGTGCCAGTAGTGGGGGTCCCACCTACGAGCAGTACTTC
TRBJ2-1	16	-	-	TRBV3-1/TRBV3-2	CASRPWAAGSYNEQFF	TGTGCCAGCAGACCATGGGCGGCAGGCTCCTACAATGAGCAGTTCTTC
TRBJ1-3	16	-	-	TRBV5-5	CASSLLGDLSGNTIYF	TGTGCCAGCAGCCTCCTTGGCGATCTCTCTGGAAACACCATATATTTT
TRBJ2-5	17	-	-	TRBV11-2	CASSQGTYAGVGETQYF	TGTGCCAGCAGCCAGGGGACCTATGCGGGGGTAGGAGAGACCCAGTACTTC
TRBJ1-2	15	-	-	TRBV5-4	CASSRSVSGSYGYTF	TGTGCCAGCAGCCGGAGTGTTTCAGGGTCCTATGGCTACACCTTC
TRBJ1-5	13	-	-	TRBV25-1	CASSEGIWGLQHF	TGTGCCAGCAGTGAAGGTATCTGGGGGCTCCAGCATTTT
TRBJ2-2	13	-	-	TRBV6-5	CASRSGSPGELFF	TGTGCCAGCAGGTCGGGGAGCCCCGGGGAGCTGTTTTTT
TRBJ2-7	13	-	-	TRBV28	CASISQGYHEQYF	TGTGCCAGCATATCCCAGGGGTATCACGAGCAGTACTTC
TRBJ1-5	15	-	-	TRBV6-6	CASSLTGDSNQPQHF	TGTGCCAGCAGTTTGACAGGCGATAGCAATCAGCCCCAGCATTTT
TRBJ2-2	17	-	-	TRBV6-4	CASSDSSRAPGPGELFF	TGTGCCAGCAGTGACTCGAGTAGAGCGCCCGGGCCCGGGGAGCTGTTTTTT
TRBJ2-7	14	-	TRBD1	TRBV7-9	CASSLGQGNYEQYF	TGTGCCAGCAGCTTGGGACAGGGTAACTACGAGCAGTACTTC
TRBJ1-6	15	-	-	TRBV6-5	CASSQTGTLESPLHF	TGTGCCAGCAGCCAAACCGGGACCCTGGAGTCACCCCTCCACTTT
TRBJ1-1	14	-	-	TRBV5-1	CASSIRGVGTEAFF	TGCGCCAGCAGCATCCGAGGGGTGGGAACTGAAGCTTTCTTT
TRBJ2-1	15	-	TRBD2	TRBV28	CASNPAGGPGNEQFF	TGTGCCAGCAATCCAGCGGGAGGGCCCGGCAATGAGCAGTTCTTC
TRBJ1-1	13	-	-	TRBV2	CASSNQVNTEAFF	TGTGCCAGCAGTAATCAGGTGAACACTGAAGCTTTCTTT
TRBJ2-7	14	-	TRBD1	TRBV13	CASSYGTGGYEQYF	TGTGCCAGCAGCTACGGGACAGGGGGGTACGAGCAGTACTTC
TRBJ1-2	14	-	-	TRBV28	CASSPWSVNYGYTF	TGTGCCAGCAGTCCCTGGAGCGTCAACTATGGCTACACCTTC
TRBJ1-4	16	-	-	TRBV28	CASSSPLGTANEKLFF	TGTGCCAGCAGTTCCCCCCTCGGGACCGCTAATGAAAAACTGTTTTTT
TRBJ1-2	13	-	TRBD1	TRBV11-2	CASSPGQDYGYTF	TGTGCCAGCAGCCCAGGACAGGACTATGGCTACACCTTC
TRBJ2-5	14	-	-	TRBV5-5	CASSFNLQGETQYF	TGTGCCAGCAGCTTTAATCTACAGGGAGAGACCCAGTACTTC
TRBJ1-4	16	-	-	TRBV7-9	CASSLAPGVDNEKLFF	TGTGCCAGCAGCTTAGCACCAGGGGTGGATAATGAAAAACTGTTTTTT
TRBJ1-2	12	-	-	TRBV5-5	CASSFWGDGYTF	TGTGCCAGCAGCTTCTGGGGGGATGGCTACACCTTC
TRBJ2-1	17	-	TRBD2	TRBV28	CASIKTSLGGSSSEQFF	TGTGCCAGCATTAAGACCTCCTTAGGCGGGAGTTCATCTGAGCAGTTCTTC
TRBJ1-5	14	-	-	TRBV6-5	CASSPQGQGQPQHF	TGTGCCAGCAGTCCTCAGGGGCAGGGACAGCCCCAGCATTTT
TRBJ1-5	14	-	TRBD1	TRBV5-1	CASSADRGNQPQHF	TGCGCCAGCAGCGCGGACAGGGGTAATCAGCCCCAGCATTTT
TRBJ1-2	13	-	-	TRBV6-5	CASSSGKAKPYTF	TGTGCCAGCAGTTCTGGGAAAGCAAAGCCCTACACCTTC
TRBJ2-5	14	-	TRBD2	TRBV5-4	CASTLAGGPETQYF	TGTGCCAGCACCTTAGCGGGGGGGCCTGAGACCCAGTACTTC
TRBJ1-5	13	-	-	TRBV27	CASSLSRDQPQHF	TGTGCCAGCAGTTTATCCCGTGATCAGCCCCAGCATTTT
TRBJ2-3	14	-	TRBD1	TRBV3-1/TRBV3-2	CASRQGAVGDTQYF	TGTGCCAGCAGACAGGGGGCAGTAGGAGATACGCAGTATTTT
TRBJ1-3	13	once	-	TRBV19	CATEASSGNTIYF	TGTGCCACCGAGGCGAGCTCTGGAAACACCATATATTTT
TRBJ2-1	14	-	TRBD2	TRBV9	CASSVSGGANEQFF	TGTGCCAGCAGCGTAAGCGGGGGGGCAAATGAGCAGTTCTTC
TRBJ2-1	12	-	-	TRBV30	CAWSEADNEQFF	TGTGCCTGGAGTGAGGCAGACAATGAGCAGTTCTTC
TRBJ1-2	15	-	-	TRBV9	CASSVGMLRNYGYTF	TGTGCCAGCAGCGTAGGGATGTTACGTAACTATGGCTACACCTTC